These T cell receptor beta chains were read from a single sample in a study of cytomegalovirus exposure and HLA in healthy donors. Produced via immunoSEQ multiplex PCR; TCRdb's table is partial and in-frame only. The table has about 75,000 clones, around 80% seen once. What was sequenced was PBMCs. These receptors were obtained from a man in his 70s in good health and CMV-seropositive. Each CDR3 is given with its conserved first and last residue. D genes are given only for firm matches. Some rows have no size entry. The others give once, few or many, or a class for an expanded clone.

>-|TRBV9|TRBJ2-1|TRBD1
TGTGCCAGCAGCGTAGGGGGACAGCCCGCCAATGAGCAGTTCTTC
CASSVGGQPANEQFF
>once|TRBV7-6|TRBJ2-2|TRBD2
TGTGCCAGCAGCACCCGACTAGCGGGGGGAAACACCGGGGAGCTGTTTTTT
CASSTRLAGGNTGELFF
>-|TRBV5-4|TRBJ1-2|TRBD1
TGTGCCAGCAGATTCACAGGGGACTATGGCTACACCTTC
CASRFTGDYGYTF
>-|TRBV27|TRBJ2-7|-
TGTGCCAGCAGTTGGCGACAGGATCCCTACGAGCAGTACTTC
CASSWRQDPYEQYF
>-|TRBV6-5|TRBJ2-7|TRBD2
TGTGCCAGCAGTTATGAGGGAGCGGGAGGGCCCAACGAGCAGTACTTC
CASSYEGAGGPNEQYF
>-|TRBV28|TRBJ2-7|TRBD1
TGTGCCAGCACCCCGGACAGGTGGGACGAGCAGTACTTC
CASTPDRWDEQYF
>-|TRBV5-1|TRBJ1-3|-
TGCGCCAGCAGCATCACAGGGATGGACACCATATATTTT
CASSITGMDTIYF
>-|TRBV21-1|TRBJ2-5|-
TGTGCCAGCAGCAAACTAGCGGGCCATCAAGAGACCCAGTACTTC
CASSKLAGHQETQYF
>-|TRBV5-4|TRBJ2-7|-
TGTGCCAGCAGCTTGATCCAGGGGGGCTACGAGCAGTACTTC
CASSLIQGGYEQYF
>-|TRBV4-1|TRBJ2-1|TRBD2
TGCGCCAGCAGCCAAGAACCTAGCGGGCCCTACAATGAGCAGTTCTTC
CASSQEPSGPYNEQFF
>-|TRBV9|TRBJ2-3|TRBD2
TGTGCCAGCAGCCCAACGCCGGGACTAGCGGGGGAAAGCACAGATACGCAGTATTTT
CASSPTPGLAGESTDTQYF
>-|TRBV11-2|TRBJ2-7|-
TGTGCCAGCAGCCCAACCGACAGAGCCTACGAGCAGTACTTC
CASSPTDRAYEQYF
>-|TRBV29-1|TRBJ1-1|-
TGCAGCGTTGACGGCGTAGCGACTGAAGCTTTCTTT
CSVDGVATEAFF
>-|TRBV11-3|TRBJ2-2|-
TGTGCCAGCAGCCCGAGCCTCTCTCGAGCCGGGGAGCTGTTTTTT
CASSPSLSRAGELFF
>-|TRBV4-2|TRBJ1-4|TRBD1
TGTGCCAGCAGCCAAACACAGGGGGCGGGGGAAAAACTGTTTTTT
CASSQTQGAGEKLFF
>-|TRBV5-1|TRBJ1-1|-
TGCGCCAGCAGCTTGAACTCCCTGAACACTGAAGCTTTCTTT
CASSLNSLNTEAFF
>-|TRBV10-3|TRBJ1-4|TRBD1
TGTGCCATCAGTGACGGACAGGGGGCCGAAAAACTGTTTTTT
CAISDGQGAEKLFF
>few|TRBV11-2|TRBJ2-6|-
TGTGCCAGCGGGCCGGAGGCGTCTGGGGCCAACGTCCTGACTTTC
CASGPEASGANVLTF
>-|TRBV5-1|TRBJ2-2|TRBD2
TGCGCCAGCAGCTCCAGGGAGGGCACCGGGGAGCTGTTTTTT
CASSSREGTGELFF
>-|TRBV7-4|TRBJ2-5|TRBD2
TGTGCCAGCAGCTTACTAGCGGGGGGGGGTTGCCTGGGGACCCAGTACTTC
CASSLLAGGGCLGTQYF
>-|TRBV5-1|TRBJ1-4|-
TGCGCCAGCAGCCCCGGAGGCGGGATCACTAATGAAAAACTGTTTTTT
CASSPGGGITNEKLFF
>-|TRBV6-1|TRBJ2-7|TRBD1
TGTGCCAGCAGTGACCCGGGACAGGGCAGCTCCTACGAGCAGTACTTC
CASSDPGQGSSYEQYF
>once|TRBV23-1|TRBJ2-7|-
TGCGCCAGCAGTCAATCAAGCCTCGCCTCCTACGAGCAGTACTTC
CASSQSSLASYEQYF
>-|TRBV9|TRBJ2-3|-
TGTGCCAGCAGCGTAGGCTTAGTCACAGATACGCAGTATTTT
CASSVGLVTDTQYF
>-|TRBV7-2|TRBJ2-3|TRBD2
TGTGCCAGCAGCTTCCCTCAAGGGACTAGCTCGTTCCGTTTT
CASSFPQGTSSFRF
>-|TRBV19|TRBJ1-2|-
TGTGCCAGTAGTATCCCGGATTCGGGGGAAGGCTACACCTTC
CASSIPDSGEGYTF
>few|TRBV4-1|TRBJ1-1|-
TGCGCCAGCAGCCCCGGGACTGCTGAAGCTTTCTTT
CASSPGTAEAFF
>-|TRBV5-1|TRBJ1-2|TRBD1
TGCGCCAGCAGCTTCGGGACAGGGACCGCCTATGGCTACACCTTC
CASSFGTGTAYGYTF
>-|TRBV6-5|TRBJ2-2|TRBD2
TGTGCCAGCAGACCTAGCGGGGGAATGGCCGGGGAGCTGTTTTTT
CASRPSGGMAGELFF
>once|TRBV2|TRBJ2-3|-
TGTGCCAGCAGGACTATATCCGATACGCAGTATTTT
CASRTISDTQYF
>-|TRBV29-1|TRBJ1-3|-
TGCAGCGTTGAAGGGGCCTCTTCCTCTGGAAACACCATATATTTT
CSVEGASSSGNTIYF
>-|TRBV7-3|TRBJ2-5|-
TGTGCCAGCAGCTTATGGGGCGGACAAGAGACCCAGTACTTC
CASSLWGGQETQYF
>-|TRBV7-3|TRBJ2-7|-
TGTGCCAGCAGCCGGGGGGGACAGGGAGGCGAGCAGTACTTC
CASSRGGQGGEQYF
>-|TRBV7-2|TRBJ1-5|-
TGTGCCAGCAGCTTAGGAGTGGGGCATGGGCAGCCCCAGCATTTT
CASSLGVGHGQPQHF
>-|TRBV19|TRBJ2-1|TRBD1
TGTGCCAGTAGGGGACAGGGTAACCATGAGCAGTTCTTC
CASRGQGNHEQFF
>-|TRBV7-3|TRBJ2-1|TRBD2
TGTGCCAGCAGTCTAGCGGGGGGCTACTACAATGAGCAGTTCTTC
CASSLAGGYYNEQFF
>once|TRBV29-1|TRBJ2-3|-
TGCAGCGTTGAACCCCCGACAGATACGCAGTATTTT
CSVEPPTDTQYF
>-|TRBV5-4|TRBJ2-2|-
TGTGCCAGCAGCTTCACAGGTTTCACCGGGGAGCTGTTTTTT
CASSFTGFTGELFF
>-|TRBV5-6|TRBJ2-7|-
TGTGCCAGCAGCTTAGGTCCGGGTGACCGGGAGCAGTACTTC
CASSLGPGDREQYF
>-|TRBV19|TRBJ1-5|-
TGTGCCAGTAGCCATACAGGACCCAATCAGCCCCAGCATTTT
CASSHTGPNQPQHF